This note documents a single TCR beta chain sequence. Antigen: not known. Some clones are missing from TCRdb's copy, which holds only in-frame ones; the method was immunoSEQ multiplex PCR. Of about 2.2 million clones in the sample, roughly 93% are singletons; the top ten hold approximately 1.6%. The data originate from a study of shared clonotypes between healthy human individuals. Study-level information: CD4 naive and memory got three plates each, CD8 naive two, CD8 memory one.

Naivety among CD8 cells was defined by CD45RO negativity and positive CCR7 selection, thereby excluding terminally differentiated effector memory CD45RA+ cells. Study-level results: Larger estimated richness was generally seen in naive subsets than in memory subsets.

The CDR3 extends over 14 amino acids. Germline CDR1 and CDR2: SGHRS and YFSETQ. The chain links TRBV5-1 to TRBJ2-5; D gene unclear. The J call is in doubt because the DNA end fits TRBJ2-7 better. The specimen sequenced was naive CD8+ T cells from PBMCs. This TCR derives from a man aged 18 to 29 in good health. Some clones in this sample may be carry-over from other donors' samples. DNA of the CDR3: TGCGCCAGCAGCTCCCCGGGTTTAACGGACGAGCAGTACTTC. It encodes CASSSPGLTDEQYF.